The source of this T cell receptor (beta chain) is a study of blood T cells in healthy people across ages. Trimming pared 6 bases from V and 3 bases from J, leaving 15 bases between. The germline CDR1 and CDR2 sequences are SGHRS and YFSETQ. This CDR3 spans 14 amino acids. In this sample, this clonotype turned up a few times. The authors ran a second PCR of 7 to 11 cycles using a sample-barcoded 5' primer and a J-beta primer mix. TCRdb itself ran the 5' RACE reads through MiXCR, one entry per CDR3 protein. The table shows more than 1,000,000 distinct CDR3 sequences, with 20% to 25% occurring only once. Caucasian, healthy and from Russia, the donors were aged between about 6 and 90. Isolation recovered at least 6.5 million PBMCs from every sample. These data also featured in a second study, about T cells of mothers and their children. That paper notes: The cDNA synthesis received all extracted RNA, at around 1.6 ug per 15 ul.

The sequence derives from a girl aged 2-10 years in good health. The sample taken for sequencing was blood. The rearrangement joins TRBV5-1 to TRBJ1-2; D call uncertain. As DNA, the CDR3 is TGCGCCAGCAAACTCCGGAGCAGTGACTATGGCTACACCTTC. It encodes CASKLRSSDYGYTF.